What follows are 3 T cell receptor beta chains derived from one specimen sequenced in a study of OX40 agonist ivuxolimab in advanced cancers. The assay was immunoSEQ multiplex PCR, and TCRdb's table has in-frame clones only and misses some. This sample has around 19,000 clones, with around four fifths found just once. The sequences come from CD4+ or CD8+ T cells sorted from blood, collected in a trial of the OX40 agonist ivuxolimab. The source is an adult with an advanced solid tumor such as melanoma, head and neck, liver or kidney cancer.

The CDR3 coding sequence is TGTGCCAGCTCACCACATCCCCCAGCCACAGATACGCAGTATTTT. It yields the protein CASSPHPPATDTQYF. The chain carries TRBV18 and TRBJ2-3; no reliable D call. The V gene's germline CDR1 is KGHSH and CDR2 LQKENI. The CDR3 length is 15 residues. The V end was cut by 1 base, the J end by 2 bases, with 10 bases between.

The chain links TRBV9 to TRBJ2-1; D may be TRBD2 (6 bases). The germline V and J ends were trimmed by 0 bases and 4 bases, with 11 bases remaining between them. The CDR3 runs to 15 residues. Germline CDR1 SGDLS, CDR2 YYNGEE. CDR3: CASSVEGGAYNEQFF. For the CDR3, the DNA is TGTGCCAGCAGCGTAGAAGGCGGGGCGTACAATGAGCAGTTCTTC.

The gene calls are TRBV5-6 and TRBJ1-1; maybe TRBD1 (5 bases). Trimming pared 0 bases from V and 6 bases from J, leaving 9 bases between. The germline gives CDR1 SGHDT, CDR2 YYEEEE. The CDR3 totals 13 residues. The CDR3 region is CASSLEGMAEAFF. Written as DNA, the CDR3 is TGTGCCAGCAGCTTGGAGGGGATGGCTGAAGCTTTCTTT.